The sample holds a few counts of the clone carrying this T cell receptor (beta chain). Its antigen is undetermined. This sample is part of a study of T cell repertoires in cytomegalovirus infection. CDR1 and CDR2 (germline): LGHNT, FRNRAP. Between the trimmed V and J ends, which lost 7 bases and 4 bases, there was a span of 24 bases. The CDR3 runs 17 residues. TCRdb re-analysed the reads in MiXCR, keeping a single row per CDR3 protein. The sample holds 450,000 to 650,000 distinct CDR3 sequences; approximately 40% are singletons and the top ten take 48%. The clonotype originates from a human donor in good health (CMV status not recorded). Some clones in this sample may be carry-over from other donors' samples. The chain recombines TRBV12-5 with TRBJ2-3; D not certain. The sequencing used cultured PBMCs, collected from culture after CMV antigen stimulation. CDR3 DNA sequence: TGTGCTAGTGAATGGCCCATGGCGAAAGAGGATTCAGATACGCAGTATTTT. Translated, it gives CASEWPMAKEDSDTQYF.